These T cell receptor beta chains were read from a single sample in a study of cytomegalovirus exposure and HLA in healthy donors. The data were produced by immunoSEQ multiplex PCR, yet TCRdb's version contains in-frame clones alone and is incomplete. The table lists under 110,000 clones, roughly 70% of them singletons. Sequencing was done on a sample of PBMCs. The source is a male donor in good health and CMV-seropositive. Each CDR3 is given with its conserved first and last residue. A D gene is named only where the DNA matches it firmly. Clone size, where shown, is once, few, many, or a class for clones that have expanded.

NA	NA	TRBJ2-1	TRBV27	15	CASRSGDSSYNEQFF	TGTGCCAGCAGATCAGGGGATAGCTCCTACAATGAGCAGTTCTTC
NA	NA	TRBJ2-5	TRBV6-5	12	CASSLSPGSSHF	TGTGCCAGCAGTCTATCCCCGGGATCTTCGCACTTC
TRBD2	NA	TRBJ2-1	TRBV14	15	CASSQRLARENEQFF	TGTGCCAGCAGCCAAAGACTAGCGAGGGAAAATGAGCAGTTCTTC
TRBD1	NA	TRBJ2-2	TRBV7-9	14	CASSADRRTGELFF	TGTGCCAGCAGCGCGGACAGGAGGACCGGGGAGCTGTTTTTT
NA	NA	TRBJ2-3	TRBV11-2	14	CASSLAHFTDTQYF	TGTGCCAGCAGCTTAGCTCACTTCACAGATACGCAGTATTTT
NA	NA	TRBJ2-5	TRBV29-1	14	CSVAGRSNQETQYF	TGCAGCGTTGCTGGGAGATCTAACCAAGAGACCCAGTACTTC
NA	NA	TRBJ1-1	TRBV4-3	14	CASSQGRGNTEAFF	TGCGCCAGCAGCCAAGGACGGGGGAACACTGAAGCTTTCTTT
NA	NA	TRBJ1-1	TRBV21-1	15	CASRPGERAYTEAFF	TGTGCCAGCAGACCCGGGGAAAGGGCATACACTGAAGCTTTCTTT
TRBD1	NA	TRBJ2-3	TRBV30	16	CAWSNRRQGGTDTQYF	TGTGCCTGGAGTAACCGTCGACAGGGAGGCACAGATACGCAGTATTTT
NA	few	TRBJ2-7	TRBV6-5	14	CASSYGAGAYEQYF	TGTGCCAGCAGTTACGGGGCAGGAGCCTACGAGCAGTACTTC
NA	NA	TRBJ2-1	TRBV29-1	14	CSADRGLTYNEQFF	TGCAGCGCAGATCGTGGTTTAACCTACAATGAGCAGTTCTTC
NA	NA	TRBJ1-6	TRBV4-3	14	CASSQDLGKSPLHF	TGCGCCAGCAGCCAAGATTTGGGCAAATCACCCCTCCACTTT
TRBD2	NA	TRBJ2-3	TRBV7-3	16	CASSLLGASGIDTQYF	TGTGCCAGCAGCCTACTTGGGGCTAGCGGGATTGATACGCAGTATTTT
NA	NA	TRBJ2-7	TRBV5-1	17	CASSLVFGLEPAYEQYF	TGCGCCAGCAGCTTGGTCTTCGGTCTGGAGCCAGCCTACGAGCAGTACTTC
NA	NA	TRBJ2-7	TRBV19	13	CASTGQGFGEQYF	TGTGCCAGTACGGGTCAGGGCTTCGGCGAGCAGTACTTC
TRBD2	NA	TRBJ2-3	TRBV5-1	17	CASSLPRGGGGTDTQYF	TGCGCCAGCAGCTTGCCGCGGGGGGGCGGTGGGACAGATACGCAGTATTTT
NA	NA	TRBJ1-6	TRBV21-1	13	CARRAAYNSPLHF	TGTGCCAGGAGAGCCGCGTATAATTCACCCCTCCACTTT
TRBD1	once	TRBJ1-1	TRBV29-1	15	CSVATTGLGSTEAFF	TGCAGCGTCGCAACGACAGGGCTGGGTAGCACTGAAGCTTTCTTT
TRBD1	NA	TRBJ1-5	TRBV19	16	CASSDRGPYSNQPQHF	TGTGCCAGTAGTGACAGGGGGCCTTATAGCAATCAGCCCCAGCATTTT
TRBD1	NA	TRBJ2-1	TRBV6-5	15	CASEGRDRAYNEQFF	TGTGCCAGCGAGGGGAGGGACAGGGCCTACAATGAGCAGTTCTTC
TRBD2	once	TRBJ2-2	TRBV5-4	18	CASSGTSGGRPSTGELFF	TGTGCCAGCAGCGGGACTAGCGGGGGGCGCCCATCCACCGGGGAGCTGTTTTTT
TRBD1	NA	TRBJ2-2	TRBV7-6	16	CASSRRQGGGTGELFF	TGTGCCAGCAGCCGGAGACAGGGGGGTGGCACCGGGGAGCTGTTTTTT
TRBD2	few	TRBJ2-7	TRBV10-1	17	CASSEFMGLAGSYEQYF	TGCGCCAGCAGTGAGTTCATGGGACTAGCGGGCTCCTACGAGCAGTACTTC
TRBD1	once	TRBJ2-3	TRBV7-2	15	CASSSSGTGADTQYF	TGTGCCAGCAGCTCCTCCGGCACAGGGGCAGATACGCAGTATTTT
NA	NA	TRBJ1-5	TRBV2	16	CASSDRPGGSNQPQHF	TGTGCCAGCAGTGATCGGCCCGGGGGAAGTAATCAGCCCCAGCATTTT
NA	few	TRBJ2-4	TRBV4-3	14	CASSQVGARNIQYF	TGCGCCAGCAGCCAAGTAGGGGCCAGAAACATTCAGTACTTC
NA	NA	TRBJ2-7	TRBV9	13	CASSLRDSYEQYF	TGTGCCAGCAGCCTCCGAGACAGCTACGAGCAGTACTTC
NA	NA	TRBJ1-6	TRBV7-2	15	CASSSLTGLNSPLHF	TGTGCCAGCAGCTCCTTGACTGGATTGAATTCACCCCTCCACTTT
TRBD2	NA	TRBJ2-1	TRBV4-2	16	CASSQTSGGAVDEQFF	TGTGCCAGCAGCCAGACTAGCGGGGGGGCCGTGGATGAGCAGTTCTTC
TRBD1	NA	TRBJ2-1	TRBV29-1	15	CSVDPGQGYINEQFF	TGCAGCGTGGACCCGGGACAGGGGTACATCAATGAGCAGTTCTTC
TRBD2	NA	TRBJ2-7	TRBV6-6	13	CASSYSGGGEQYF	TGTGCCAGCAGTTACTCCGGGGGGGGAGAGCAGTACTTC
TRBD2	NA	TRBJ2-5	TRBV5-4	14	CASSPGLAQETQYF	TGTGCCAGCAGCCCGGGACTAGCCCAAGAGACCCAGTACTTC
TRBD1	NA	TRBJ2-2	TRBV30	14	CAWRGQANTGELFF	TGTGCCTGGAGAGGACAGGCGAACACCGGGGAGCTGTTTTTT
TRBD1	once	TRBJ2-7	TRBV4-3	14	CASSLGQGPYEQYF	TGCGCCAGCAGCCTCGGACAGGGGCCCTACGAGCAGTACTTC
NA	once	TRBJ2-3	TRBV19	16	CASSPYGTPRSDTQYF	TGTGCCAGTAGCCCTTACGGGACACCCAGGTCAGATACGCAGTATTTT
TRBD1	NA	TRBJ2-7	TRBV4-1	16	CASSQILGGLMVEQYF	TGCGCCAGCAGCCAAATACTAGGGGGCCTTATGGTCGAGCAGTACTTC
TRBD2	NA	TRBJ2-7	TRBV27	14	CASSSGLAAAEQYF	TGTGCCAGCAGTTCGGGACTAGCCGCTGCCGAGCAGTACTTC
NA	NA	TRBJ2-7	TRBV5-1	15	CASSELQGTLYEQYF	TGCGCCAGCAGCGAACTACAGGGAACTTTGTACGAGCAGTACTTC
TRBD2	NA	TRBJ2-1	TRBV4-2	16	CASSRFVPSGGNEQFF	TGTGCCAGCAGCCGCTTTGTGCCTAGCGGGGGAAATGAGCAGTTCTTC
NA	NA	TRBJ2-7	TRBV28	12	CASSSGSYEQYF	TGTGCCAGCAGTTCCGGGAGCTACGAGCAGTACTTC
NA	NA	TRBJ2-7	TRBV4-1	16	CASSQDSGATSYEQYF	TGCGCCAGCAGCCAGGATTCGGGTGCTACTTCCTACGAGCAGTACTTC
TRBD1	NA	TRBJ1-2	TRBV27	11	CASSSGGGYTF	TGTGCCAGCAGTTCAGGGGGTGGCTACACCTTC
NA	NA	TRBJ1-1	TRBV5-6	16	CASSLGGGLMNTEAFF	TGTGCCAGCAGCTTGGGCGGGGGACTTATGAACACTGAAGCTTTCTTT
NA	NA	TRBJ1-5	TRBV7-8	13	CASRRDSNQPQHF	TGTGCCAGCCGCCGGGATAGCAATCAGCCCCAGCATTTT
NA	NA	TRBJ2-7	TRBV5-6	13	CASSWDTDSGQYF	TGTGCCAGCAGCTGGGACACCGACAGCGGGCAGTACTTC
NA	NA	TRBJ1-5	TRBV2	16	CASRWRDLESGQPQHF	TGTGCCAGCAGGTGGAGGGACCTGGAGAGTGGTCAGCCCCAGCATTTT
TRBD1	NA	TRBJ2-7	TRBV4-3	14	CASSQDRGPYEQYF	TGCGCCAGCAGCCAAGACAGGGGGCCCTACGAGCAGTACTTC
TRBD1	NA	TRBJ1-5	TRBV27	13	CASSLTGNQPQHF	TGTGCCAGCAGTCTGACAGGGAATCAGCCCCAGCATTTT